This TCR beta chain was found in a study of blood T cell repertoires in COVID-19. Study-wide context: COVID-19 samples collected from the United States, Italy and Spain covered acute and convalescent phases.

The CDR3 runs 16 residues. V dropped 4 bases and J dropped 2; count of bases not matched to a gene: 9. Germline CDR1 and CDR2: SGDLS and YYNGEE. In Seattle, patients joined the study during active infection and were tracked longitudinally. Only in-frame clones appear in the TCRdb table, and some are missing; sequencing was by immunoSEQ multiplex PCR. The data show nearly 350,000 clones, 75% to 90% seen once. The source of this sequence is a woman aged 45-59 years with COVID-19, enrolled during active disease. The rearrangement links TRBV9 to TRBJ2-1, with 7 nucleotides matching TRBD1. Sequenced sample: peripheral blood. DNA for the CDR3: TGTGCCAGCAGCTCTCACTCCGGGACAGCCTACAATGAGCAGTTCTTC. The encoded protein is CASSSHSGTAYNEQFF.